This T cell receptor (beta chain) was observed in a study of blood T cell repertoires in COVID-19. Assay used: immunoSEQ multiplex PCR; TCRdb lists only in-frame clones, some missing. The table lists around 300,000 clones, around 86% of them singletons, with less than 3% in the top ten. V lost 9 bases, J lost 8 bases, and 21 bases lay in between. Germline V gene lookup returns CDR1 SGDLS and CDR2 YYNGEE. This CDR3 spans 14 amino acids. Input material: peripheral blood. This clonotype originated in a woman in her thirties with active or convalescent COVID-19. This sequence joins TRBV9 and TRBJ2-1; TRBD2 might be the D (6 bases). CDR3: CATTKRGEADEQFF. In DNA form, the CDR3 reads TGTGCCACCACCAAAAGAGGGGAGGCAGATGAGCAGTTCTTC.